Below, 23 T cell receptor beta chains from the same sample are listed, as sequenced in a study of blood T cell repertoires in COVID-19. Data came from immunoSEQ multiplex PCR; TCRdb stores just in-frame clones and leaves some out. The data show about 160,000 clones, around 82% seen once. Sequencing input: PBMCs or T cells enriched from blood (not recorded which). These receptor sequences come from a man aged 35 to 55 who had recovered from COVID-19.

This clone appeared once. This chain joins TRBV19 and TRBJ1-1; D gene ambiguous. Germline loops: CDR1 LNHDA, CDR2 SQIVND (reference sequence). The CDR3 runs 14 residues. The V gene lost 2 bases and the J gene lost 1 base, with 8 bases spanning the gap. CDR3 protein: CASSILAGNTEAFF. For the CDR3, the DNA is TGTGCCAGTAGTATACTTGCGGGGAACACTGAAGCTTTCTTT.

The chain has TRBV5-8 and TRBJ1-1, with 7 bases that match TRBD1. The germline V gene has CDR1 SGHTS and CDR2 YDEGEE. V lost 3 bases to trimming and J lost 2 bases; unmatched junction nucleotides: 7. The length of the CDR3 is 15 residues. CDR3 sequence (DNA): TGTGCCAGCAGCTGTTGGGACAGCGCTAACACTGAAGCTTTCTTT. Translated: CASSCWDSANTEAFF.

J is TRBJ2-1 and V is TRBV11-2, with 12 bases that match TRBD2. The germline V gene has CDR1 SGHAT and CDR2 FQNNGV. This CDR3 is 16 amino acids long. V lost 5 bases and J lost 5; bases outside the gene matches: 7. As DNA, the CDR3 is TGTGCCAGCAGCCGAACTAGCGGGGGGCGTAACAATGAGCAGTTCTTC. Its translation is CASSRTSGGRNNEQFF.

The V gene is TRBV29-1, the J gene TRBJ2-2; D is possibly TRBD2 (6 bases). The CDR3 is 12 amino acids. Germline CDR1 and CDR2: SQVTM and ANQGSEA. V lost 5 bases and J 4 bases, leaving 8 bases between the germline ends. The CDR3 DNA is TGCAGCGTTTCCGGGGGCACCGGGGAGCTGTTTTTT. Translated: CSVSGGTGELFF.

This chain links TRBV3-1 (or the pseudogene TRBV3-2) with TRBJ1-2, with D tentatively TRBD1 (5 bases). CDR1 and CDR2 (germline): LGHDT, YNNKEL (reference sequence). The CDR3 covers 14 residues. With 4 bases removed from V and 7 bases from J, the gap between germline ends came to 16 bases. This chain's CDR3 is CASSRSSGGVGYTF. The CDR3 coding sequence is TGTGCCAGCAGCCGATCATCGGGGGGGGTTGGCTACACCTTC.

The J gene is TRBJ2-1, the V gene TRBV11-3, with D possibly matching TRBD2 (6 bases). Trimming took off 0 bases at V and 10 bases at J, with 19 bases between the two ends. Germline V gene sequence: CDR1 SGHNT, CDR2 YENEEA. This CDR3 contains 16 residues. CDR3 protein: CASSLDARLDFSEQFF. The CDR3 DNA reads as TGTGCCAGCAGCTTAGATGCCCGACTAGATTTCTCGGAGCAGTTCTTC.

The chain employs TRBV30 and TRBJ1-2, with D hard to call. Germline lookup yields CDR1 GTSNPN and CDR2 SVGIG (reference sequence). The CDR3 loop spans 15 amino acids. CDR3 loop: CVPPGRITINYGYTF. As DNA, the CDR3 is TGTGTCCCCCCGGGTAGGATCACCATTAACTATGGCTACACCTTC.

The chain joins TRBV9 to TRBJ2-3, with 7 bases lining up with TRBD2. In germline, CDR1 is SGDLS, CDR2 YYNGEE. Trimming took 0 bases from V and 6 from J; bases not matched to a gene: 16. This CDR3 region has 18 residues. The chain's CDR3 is CASSVGDYGLVGADTQYF. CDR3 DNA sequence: TGTGCCAGCAGCGTAGGGGACTACGGACTAGTCGGGGCCGATACGCAGTATTTT.

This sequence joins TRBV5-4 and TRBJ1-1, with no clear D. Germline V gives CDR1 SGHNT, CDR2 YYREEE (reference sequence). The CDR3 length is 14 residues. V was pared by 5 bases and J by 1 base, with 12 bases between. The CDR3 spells CASSGSHANTEAFF. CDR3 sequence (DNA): TGTGCCAGCAGTGGGAGCCATGCGAACACTGAAGCTTTCTTT.

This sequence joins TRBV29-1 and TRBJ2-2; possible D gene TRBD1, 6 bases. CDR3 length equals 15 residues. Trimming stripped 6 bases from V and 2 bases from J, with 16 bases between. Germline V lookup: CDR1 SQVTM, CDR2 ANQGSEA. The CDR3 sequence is CSVPAQGRNTGELFF. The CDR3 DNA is TGCAGCGTCCCCGCACAGGGCCGAAACACCGGGGAGCTGTTTTTT.

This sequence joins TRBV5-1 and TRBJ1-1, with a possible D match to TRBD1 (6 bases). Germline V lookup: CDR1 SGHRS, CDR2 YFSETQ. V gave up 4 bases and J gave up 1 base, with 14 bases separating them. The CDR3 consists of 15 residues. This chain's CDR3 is CASSPLTGTNTEAFF. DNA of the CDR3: TGCGCCAGCAGCCCCTTAACAGGGACGAACACTGAAGCTTTCTTT. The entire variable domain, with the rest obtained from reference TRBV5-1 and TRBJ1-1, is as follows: KAGVTQTPRYLIKTRGQQVTLSCSPISGHRSVSWYQQTPGQGLQFLFEYFSETQRNKGNFPGRFSGRQFSNSRSEMNVSTLELGDSALYLCASSPLTGTNTEAFFGQGTRLTVV.

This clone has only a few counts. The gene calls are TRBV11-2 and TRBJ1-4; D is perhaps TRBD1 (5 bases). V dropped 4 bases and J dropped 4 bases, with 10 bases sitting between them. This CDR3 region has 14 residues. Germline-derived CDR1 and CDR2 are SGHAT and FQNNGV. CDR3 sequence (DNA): TGTGCCAGCAGCTCCAGGGTTGATAATGAAAAACTGTTTTTT. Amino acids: CASSSRVDNEKLFF.

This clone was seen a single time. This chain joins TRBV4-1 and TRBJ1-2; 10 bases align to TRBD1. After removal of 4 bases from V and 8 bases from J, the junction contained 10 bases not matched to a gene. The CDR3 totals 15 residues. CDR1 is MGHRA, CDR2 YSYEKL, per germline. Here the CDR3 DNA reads TGCGCCAGCAGCCTCTCGACAGGGGGCGAGGAAGGCTACACCTTC. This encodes CASSLSTGGEEGYTF.

The CDR3, as DNA: TGTGCCAGCAGCTTGGCGGGGGGATTTGATACGCAGTATTTT. Translated, it gives CASSLAGGFDTQYF. The gene calls are TRBV5-4 and TRBJ2-3, with 7 bases matching TRBD2. Germline CDR1 and CDR2: SGHNT and YYREEE (reference sequence). The CDR3 covers 14 residues. Trimming cost V 0 bases and J 6 bases; bases outside gene matches: 4.

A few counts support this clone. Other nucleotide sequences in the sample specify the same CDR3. In nucleotides, the CDR3 is TGTGCCAGCAGCAAGGGACAGGGAGATGAGCAGTTCTTC. It is translated as CASSKGQGDEQFF. The chain links TRBV7-2 to TRBJ2-1; 9 bases are shared with TRBD1. From germline, CDR1 is SGHTA and CDR2 FQGNSA. The CDR3 extends over 13 amino acids. With 5 bases clipped from V and 8 bases from J, the junction kept 4 bases outside the gene matches.

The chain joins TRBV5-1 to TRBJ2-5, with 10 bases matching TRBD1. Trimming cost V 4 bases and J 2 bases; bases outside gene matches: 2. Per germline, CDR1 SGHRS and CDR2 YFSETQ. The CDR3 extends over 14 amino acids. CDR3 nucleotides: TGCGCCAGCAGCCGGGACAGGGGACAAGAGACCCAGTACTTC. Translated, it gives CASSRDRGQETQYF.

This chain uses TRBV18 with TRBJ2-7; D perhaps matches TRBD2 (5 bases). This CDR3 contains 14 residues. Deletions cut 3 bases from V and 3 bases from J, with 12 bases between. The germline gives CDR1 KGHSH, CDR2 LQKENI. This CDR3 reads CASSPRPGGYEQYV. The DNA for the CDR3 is TGTGCCAGCTCACCGCGCCCCGGAGGCTACGAGCAGTACGTC.

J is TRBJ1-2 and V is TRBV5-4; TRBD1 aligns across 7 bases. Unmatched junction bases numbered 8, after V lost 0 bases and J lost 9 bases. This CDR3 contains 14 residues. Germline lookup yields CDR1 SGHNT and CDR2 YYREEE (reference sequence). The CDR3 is CASSLEGRQGRYTF. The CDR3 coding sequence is TGTGCCAGCAGCTTGGAGGGGAGACAGGGACGCTACACCTTC.

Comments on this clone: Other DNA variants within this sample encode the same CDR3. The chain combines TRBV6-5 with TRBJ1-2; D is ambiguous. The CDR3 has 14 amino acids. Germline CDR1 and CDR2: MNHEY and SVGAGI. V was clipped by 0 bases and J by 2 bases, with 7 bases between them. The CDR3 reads CASSYSAGNYGYTF. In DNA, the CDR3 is TGTGCCAGCAGTTACTCGGCGGGGAACTATGGCTACACCTTC.

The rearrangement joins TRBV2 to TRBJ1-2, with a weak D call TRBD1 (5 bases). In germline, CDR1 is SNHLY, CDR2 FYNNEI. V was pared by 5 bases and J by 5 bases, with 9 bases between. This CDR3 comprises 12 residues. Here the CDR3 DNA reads TGTGCCAGCAGTTCGGCAGGGTATGGCTACACCTTC. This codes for CASSSAGYGYTF.

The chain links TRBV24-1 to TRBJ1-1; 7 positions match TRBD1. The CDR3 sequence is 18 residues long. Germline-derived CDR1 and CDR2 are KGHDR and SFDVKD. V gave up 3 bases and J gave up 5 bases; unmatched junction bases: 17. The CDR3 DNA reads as TGTGCCACCAGTGATCCAGAGGCCACACAGGGGACGTGGACTGAAGCTTTCTTT. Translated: CATSDPEATQGTWTEAFF.

CDR3 DNA: TGTGCCAGCCGCGGACAGGGGGCGGGAAATCAGCCCCAGCATTTT. It encodes CASRGQGAGNQPQHF. The rearrangement uses TRBV19 and TRBJ1-5, with TRBD1 matching over 11 bases. The CDR3 spans 15 residues. V lost 9 bases to trimming and J lost 4 bases; unmatched junction nucleotides: 8. Germline assignment: CDR1 LNHDA and CDR2 SQIVND (reference sequence).

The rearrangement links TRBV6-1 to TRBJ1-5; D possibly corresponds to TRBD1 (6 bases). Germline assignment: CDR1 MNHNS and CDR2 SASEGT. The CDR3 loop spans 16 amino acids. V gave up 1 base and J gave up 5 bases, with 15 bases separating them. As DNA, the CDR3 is TGTGCCAGCAGTGAAGAGGGGGGGTCGGGGGATCAGCCCCAGCATTTT. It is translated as CASSEEGGSGDQPQHF.